Described below is a single T cell receptor beta chain sequence and its context. The V gene's germline CDR1 is SGHVS and CDR2 FQNEAQ. Trimming took 0 bases from V and 7 from J, leaving 16 bases between them. CDR3 length equals 17 residues. The data originate from a study of blood T cell repertoires in COVID-19. Produced via immunoSEQ multiplex PCR; TCRdb's table is partial and in-frame only. This table holds roughly 670,000 clones, about 87% found once. The source is a young woman with acute or convalescent COVID-19. This chain joins TRBV7-8 and TRBJ1-6; possible D gene TRBD1, 5 bases. The sequenced material came from peripheral blood. CDR3 sequence: CASSLAQGLAGNSPLHF. In DNA, the CDR3 is TGTGCCAGCAGCTTAGCGCAGGGCTTGGCGGGGAATTCACCCCTCCACTTT. The whole variable domain, filled in from reference TRBV7-8 and TRBJ1-6, reads GAGVSQSPRYKVAKRGQDVALRCDPISGHVSLFWYQQALGQGPEFLTYFQNEAQLDKSGLPSDRFFAERPEGSVSTLKIQRTQQEDSAVYLCASSLAQGLAGNSPLHFGNGTRLTVT.